The 2 T cell receptor beta chains given below trace back to one sample, sequenced in a study of shared clonotypes between healthy human individuals. Produced via immunoSEQ multiplex PCR; TCRdb's table is partial and in-frame only. Found here are around 990,000 clones, 70% to 85% of them singletons; the top ten hold over 0.8%. Sequencing was carried out using memory CD4+ T cells from PBMCs. Subset in this sample: CD45RA-negative fraction. The source is a man between 18 and 29 years old in good health. Some clones in this sample may be carry-over from other donors' samples.

This clone was picked up one time. The chain uses TRBV19 and TRBJ2-7; TRBD1 aligns across 8 bases. V lost 6 bases, J lost 0 bases, and 4 bases stayed unmatched. The CDR3 consists of 14 residues. Germline CDR1 and CDR2: LNHDA and SQIVND (reference sequence). The DNA for the CDR3 is TGTGCCAGTAGAAGGACAGGGACCTCCTACGAGCAGTACTTC. Protein: CASRRTGTSYEQYF.

The V call is TRBV6-1, the J call TRBJ1-5; D ambiguous. The CDR3 extends over 15 amino acids. Trimming shortened V by 7 bases and J by 2 bases, and 15 bases separated the two germline ends. Germline V CDR1 and CDR2: MNHNS, SASEGT. The CDR3 region has the DNA TGTGCCAGCAAAGAAACAGACTTCGGCAATCAGCCCCAGCATTTT. It yields the protein CASKETDFGNQPQHF.